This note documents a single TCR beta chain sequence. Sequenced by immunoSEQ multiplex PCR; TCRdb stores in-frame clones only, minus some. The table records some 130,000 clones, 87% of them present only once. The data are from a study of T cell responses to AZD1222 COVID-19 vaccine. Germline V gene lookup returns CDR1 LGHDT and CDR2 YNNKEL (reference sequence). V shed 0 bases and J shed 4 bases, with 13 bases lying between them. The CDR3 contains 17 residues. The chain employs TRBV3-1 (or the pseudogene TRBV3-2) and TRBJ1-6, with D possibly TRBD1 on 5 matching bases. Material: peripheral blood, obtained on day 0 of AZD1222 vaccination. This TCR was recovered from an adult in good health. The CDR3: CASSQEPRVRYNSPLHF. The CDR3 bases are TGTGCCAGCAGCCAAGAACCCAGGGTACGGTATAATTCACCCCTCCACTTT.